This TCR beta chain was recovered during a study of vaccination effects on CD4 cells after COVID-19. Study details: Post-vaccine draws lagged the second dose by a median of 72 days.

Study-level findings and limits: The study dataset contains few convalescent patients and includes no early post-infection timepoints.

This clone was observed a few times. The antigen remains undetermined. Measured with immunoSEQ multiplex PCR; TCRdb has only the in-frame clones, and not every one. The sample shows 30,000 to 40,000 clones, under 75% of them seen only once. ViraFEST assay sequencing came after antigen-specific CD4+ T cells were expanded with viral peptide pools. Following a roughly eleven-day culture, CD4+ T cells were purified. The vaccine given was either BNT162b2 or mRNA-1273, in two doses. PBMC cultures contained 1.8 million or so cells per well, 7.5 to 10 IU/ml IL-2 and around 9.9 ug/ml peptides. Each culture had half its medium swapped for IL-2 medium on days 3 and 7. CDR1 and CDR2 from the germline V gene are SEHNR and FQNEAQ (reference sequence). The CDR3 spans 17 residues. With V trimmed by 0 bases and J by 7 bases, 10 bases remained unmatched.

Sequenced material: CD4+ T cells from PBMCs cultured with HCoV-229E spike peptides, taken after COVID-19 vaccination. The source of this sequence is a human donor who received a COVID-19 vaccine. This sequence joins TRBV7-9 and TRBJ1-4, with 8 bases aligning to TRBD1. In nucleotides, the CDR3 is TGTGCCAGCAGCTTAGCGATTACCGGGACAGGATTTGAAAAACTGTTTTTT. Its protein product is CASSLAITGTGFEKLFF.